This T cell receptor beta chain emerged from a study of neurological immune-mediated disorders. 2 million unsorted PBMCs were stored in RNAlater at -80 °C before RNA extraction. The authors produced cDNA by 5'RACE using 10-nucleotide random UMIs. Every sequencing run generated over 190 million TCR-beta sequences from 15-18 subjects. Using its own MiXCR run on the 5' RACE reads, TCRdb lists one record per CDR3 protein. The sample shows fewer than 30,000 distinct CDR3 sequences, roughly 7% of them seen only once. This clonotype was counted many times. The antigen remains unidentified. Findings of the study overall: Among expanded clones, no CDR3 amino acid sequences were shared across subjects, a pattern suggesting private repertoires in all groups.

J gave up 9 bases and V 7 bases, and 9 bases lay outside the gene matches. CDR1 and CDR2 from the germline V gene are MNHEY and SVGEGT. The CDR3 has 15 amino acids. The sequence was obtained from a woman in her thirties or forties in good health. Input material: PBMCs. V is TRBV6-2 or TRBV6-3 and J is TRBJ2-1; 13 nucleotides align to TRBD2. CDR3 region: CASTETSGRAVEQFF. CDR3 in DNA: TGTGCCAGCACCGAAACTAGCGGGAGGGCGGTTGAGCAGTTCTTC.